The T cell receptor beta chain described here comes from a study of shared clonotypes between healthy human individuals. Broader study findings: Non-shared clonotypes were found to have lower generation probabilities than the clonotypes that were shared by all four of the sorted-subset donors.

Ten or more counts support this clone. Antigen unknown. Other DNA sequences in this sample translate to the same CDR3. CDR3 length: 12 amino acids. Germline V gene data show CDR1 as SGHNT and CDR2 as YYREEE (reference sequence). V was cut by 3 bases and J by 4 bases, with 7 bases left in between. DNA at about 210 ng, tens of thousands of T cell genomes, went into sorted-subset replicate PCRs. This table comes from immunoSEQ multiplex PCR, and its TCRdb copy is limited to in-frame clones, with some not included. The repertoire holds more than 900,000 clones, with 78% as singletons. The specimen sequenced was memory CD4+ T cells from PBMCs. As to subset: CD45RA-negative fraction. The V call is TRBV5-4, the J call TRBJ2-5, with D uncertain. The receptor comes from a man aged 18 to 30 in good health. Some clones in this sample may be carry-over from other donors' samples. The CDR3 bases are TGTGCCAGCAGCTCGAGAGGAGAGACCCAGTACTTC. Encoded protein: CASSSRGETQYF.